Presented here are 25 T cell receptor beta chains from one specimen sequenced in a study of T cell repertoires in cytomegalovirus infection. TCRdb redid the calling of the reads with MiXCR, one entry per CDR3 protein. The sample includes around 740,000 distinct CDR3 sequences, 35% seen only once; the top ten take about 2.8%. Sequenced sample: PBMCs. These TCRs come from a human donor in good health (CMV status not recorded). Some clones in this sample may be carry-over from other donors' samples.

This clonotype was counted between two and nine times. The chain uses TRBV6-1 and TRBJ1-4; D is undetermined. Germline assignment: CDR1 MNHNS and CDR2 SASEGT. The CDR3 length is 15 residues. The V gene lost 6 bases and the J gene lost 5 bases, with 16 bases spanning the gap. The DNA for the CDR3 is TGTGCCAGCAGCCCGTCCCCACACGGAAATGAAAAACTGTTTTTT. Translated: CASSPSPHGNEKLFF.

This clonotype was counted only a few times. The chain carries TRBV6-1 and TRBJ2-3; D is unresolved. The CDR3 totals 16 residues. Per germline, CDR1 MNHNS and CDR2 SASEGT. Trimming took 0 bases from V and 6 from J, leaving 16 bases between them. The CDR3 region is CASSEAVYSFTDTQYF. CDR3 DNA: TGTGCCAGCAGTGAAGCGGTGTACAGTTTCACCGATACGCAGTATTTT.

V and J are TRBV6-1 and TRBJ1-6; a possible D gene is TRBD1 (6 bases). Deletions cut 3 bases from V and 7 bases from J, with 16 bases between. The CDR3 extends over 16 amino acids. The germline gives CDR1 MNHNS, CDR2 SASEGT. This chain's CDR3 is CASSDFARGRNSPLHF. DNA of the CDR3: TGTGCCAGCAGTGATTTCGCCAGGGGTAGAAATTCACCCCTCCACTTT.

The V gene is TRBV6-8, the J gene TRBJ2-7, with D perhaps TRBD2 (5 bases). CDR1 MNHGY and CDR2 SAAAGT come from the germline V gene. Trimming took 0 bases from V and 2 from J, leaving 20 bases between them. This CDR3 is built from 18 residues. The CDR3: CASSYSLFSSSNTYEQYF. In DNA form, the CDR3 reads TGTGCCAGCAGTTACTCGTTGTTTTCTAGCTCCAACACCTACGAGCAGTACTTC.

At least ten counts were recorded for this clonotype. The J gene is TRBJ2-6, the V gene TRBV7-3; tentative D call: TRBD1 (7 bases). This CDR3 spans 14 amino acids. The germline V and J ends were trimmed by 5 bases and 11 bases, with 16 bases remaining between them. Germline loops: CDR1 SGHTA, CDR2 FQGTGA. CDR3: CASSPSGGTDVLTF. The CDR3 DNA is TGTGCCAGCAGCCCGAGCGGAGGGACAGACGTCCTGACTTTC.

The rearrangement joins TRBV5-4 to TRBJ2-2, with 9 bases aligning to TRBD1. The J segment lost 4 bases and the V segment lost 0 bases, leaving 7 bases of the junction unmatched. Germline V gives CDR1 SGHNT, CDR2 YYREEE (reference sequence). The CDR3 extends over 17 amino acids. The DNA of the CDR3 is TGTGCCAGCAGCTTGGATGAAGGACAGGGGACCACCGGGGAGCTGTTTTTT. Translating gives CASSLDEGQGTTGELFF.

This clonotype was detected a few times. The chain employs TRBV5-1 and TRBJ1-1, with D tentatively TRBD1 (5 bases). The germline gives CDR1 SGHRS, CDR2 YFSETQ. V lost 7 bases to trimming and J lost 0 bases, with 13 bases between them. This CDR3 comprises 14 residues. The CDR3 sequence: CASHSGTVNTEAFF. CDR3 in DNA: TGCGCCAGCCACTCCGGGACCGTGAACACTGAAGCTTTCTTT.

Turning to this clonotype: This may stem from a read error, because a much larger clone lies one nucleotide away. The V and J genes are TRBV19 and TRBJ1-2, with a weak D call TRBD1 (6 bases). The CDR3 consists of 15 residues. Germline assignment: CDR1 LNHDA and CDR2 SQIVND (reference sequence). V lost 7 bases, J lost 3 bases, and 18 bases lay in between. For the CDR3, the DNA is TGTGCCAGTATTCCAAGACTGGGGGCGTACTATGGCTACACCTTC. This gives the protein CASIPRLGAYYGYTF.

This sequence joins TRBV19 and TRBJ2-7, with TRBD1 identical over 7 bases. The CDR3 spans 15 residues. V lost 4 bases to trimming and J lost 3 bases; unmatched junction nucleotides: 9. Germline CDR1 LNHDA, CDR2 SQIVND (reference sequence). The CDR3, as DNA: TGTGCCAGTAGTAGTATGTGGGACAGTGACTACGAGCAGTACTTC. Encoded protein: CASSSMWDSDYEQYF.

The CDR3 reads CASRPGSHEQYF. CDR3 nucleotides: TGTGCCAGCAGGCCGGGTTCCCACGAGCAGTACTTC. The rearrangement uses TRBV28 and TRBJ2-7, with unresolved D. V lost 6 bases to trimming and J lost 5 bases, with 11 bases between them. The germline gives CDR1 MDHEN, CDR2 SYDVKM. This CDR3 comprises 12 residues.

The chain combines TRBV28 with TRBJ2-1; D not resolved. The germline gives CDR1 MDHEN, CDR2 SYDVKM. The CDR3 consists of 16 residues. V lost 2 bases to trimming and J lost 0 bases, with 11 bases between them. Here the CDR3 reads CASSLGPGFSYNEQFF. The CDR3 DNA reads TGTGCCAGCAGTTTAGGACCGGGTTTCTCCTACAATGAGCAGTTCTTC.

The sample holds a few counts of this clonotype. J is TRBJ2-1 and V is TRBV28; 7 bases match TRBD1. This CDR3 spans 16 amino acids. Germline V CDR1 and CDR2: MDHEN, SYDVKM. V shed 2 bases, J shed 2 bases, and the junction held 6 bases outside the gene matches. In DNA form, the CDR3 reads TGTGCCAGCAGTTTAGCCGGGCAGGGGGCCTACAATGAGCAGTTCTTC. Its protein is CASSLAGQGAYNEQFF.

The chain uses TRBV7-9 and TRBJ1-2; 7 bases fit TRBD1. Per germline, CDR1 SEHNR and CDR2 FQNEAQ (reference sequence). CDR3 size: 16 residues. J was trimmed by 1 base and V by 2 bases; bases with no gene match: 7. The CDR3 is CASSLLRQGNNYGYTF. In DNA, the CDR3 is TGTGCCAGCAGCTTACTTCGACAGGGTAATAACTATGGCTACACCTTC.

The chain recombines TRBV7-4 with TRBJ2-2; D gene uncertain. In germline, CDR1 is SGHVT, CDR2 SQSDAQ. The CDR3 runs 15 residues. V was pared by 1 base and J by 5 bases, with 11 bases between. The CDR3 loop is CASSLVTTRTGELFF. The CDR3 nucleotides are TGTGCCAGCAGCTTAGTGACCACCCGGACCGGGGAGCTGTTTTTT.

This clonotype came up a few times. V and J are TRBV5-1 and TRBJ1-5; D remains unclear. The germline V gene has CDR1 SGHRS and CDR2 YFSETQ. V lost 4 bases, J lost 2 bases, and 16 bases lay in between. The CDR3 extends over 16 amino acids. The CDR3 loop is CASSPGDGLGNQPQHF. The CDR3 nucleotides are TGCGCCAGCAGCCCCGGTGACGGCCTAGGCAATCAGCCCCAGCATTTT.

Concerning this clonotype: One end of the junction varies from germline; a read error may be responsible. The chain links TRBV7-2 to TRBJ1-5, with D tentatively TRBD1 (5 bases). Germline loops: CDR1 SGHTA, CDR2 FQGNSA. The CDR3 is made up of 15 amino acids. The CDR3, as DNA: TGTGTCAGCAGCCCCAGGGCCTGGAGCAATCAGCCCCAGCATTTT. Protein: CVSSPRAWSNQPQHF.

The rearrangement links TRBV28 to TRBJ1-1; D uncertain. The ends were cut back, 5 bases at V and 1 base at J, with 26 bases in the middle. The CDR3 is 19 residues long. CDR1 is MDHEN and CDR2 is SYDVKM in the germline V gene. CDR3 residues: CASSTTYIRSATRNTEAFF. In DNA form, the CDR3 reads TGTGCCAGCAGTACGACCTATATCAGGAGCGCGACTAGGAACACTGAAGCTTTCTTT.

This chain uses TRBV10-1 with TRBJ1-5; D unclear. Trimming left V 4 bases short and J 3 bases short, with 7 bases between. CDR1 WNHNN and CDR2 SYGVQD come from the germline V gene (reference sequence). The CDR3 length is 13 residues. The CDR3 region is CASSASLNQPQHF. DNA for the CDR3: TGCGCCAGCAGTGCCAGCCTCAATCAGCCCCAGCATTTT.

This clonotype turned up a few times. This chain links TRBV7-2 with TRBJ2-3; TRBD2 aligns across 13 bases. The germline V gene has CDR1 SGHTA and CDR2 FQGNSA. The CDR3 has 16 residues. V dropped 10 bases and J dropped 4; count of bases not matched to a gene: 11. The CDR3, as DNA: TGTGCCACCGCCCAACTAGCGGGAGGGCCATCAGATACGCAGTATTTT. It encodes CATAQLAGGPSDTQYF.

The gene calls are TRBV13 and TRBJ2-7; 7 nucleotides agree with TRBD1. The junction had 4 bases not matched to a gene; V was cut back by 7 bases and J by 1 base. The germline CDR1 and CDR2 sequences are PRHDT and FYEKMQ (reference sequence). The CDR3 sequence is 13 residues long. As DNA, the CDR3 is TGTGCCAGCAATTCCAGGGGGTCCTACGAGCAGTACTTC. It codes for CASNSRGSYEQYF.

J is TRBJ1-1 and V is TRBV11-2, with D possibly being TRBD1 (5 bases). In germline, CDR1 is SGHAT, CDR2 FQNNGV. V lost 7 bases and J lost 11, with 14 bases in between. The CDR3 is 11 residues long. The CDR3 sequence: CASNLGAFAFF. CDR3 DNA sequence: TGTGCCAGCAACCTAGGGGCATTTGCTTTCTTT.

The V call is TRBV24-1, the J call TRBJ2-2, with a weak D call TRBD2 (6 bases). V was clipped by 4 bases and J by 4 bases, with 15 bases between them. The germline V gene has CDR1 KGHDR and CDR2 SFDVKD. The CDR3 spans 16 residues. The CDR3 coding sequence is TGTGCCACCAGTGACCCAAGGAGGGCAGCCACCGGGGAGCTGTTTTTT. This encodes CATSDPRRAATGELFF.

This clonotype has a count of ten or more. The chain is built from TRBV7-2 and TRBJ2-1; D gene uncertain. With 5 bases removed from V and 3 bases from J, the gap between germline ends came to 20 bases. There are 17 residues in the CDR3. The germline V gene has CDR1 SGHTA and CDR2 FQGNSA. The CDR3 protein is CASSLHSVPLNYNEQFF. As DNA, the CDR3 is TGTGCCAGCAGCCTACACTCAGTCCCCCTGAACTACAATGAGCAGTTCTTC.

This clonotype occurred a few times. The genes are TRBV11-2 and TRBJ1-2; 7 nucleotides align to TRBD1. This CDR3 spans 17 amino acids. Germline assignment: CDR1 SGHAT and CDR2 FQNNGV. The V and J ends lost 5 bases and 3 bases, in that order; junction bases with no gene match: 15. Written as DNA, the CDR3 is TGTGCCAGCAGCGCGATCGGGACAGTGATAAACCACTATGGCTACACCTTC. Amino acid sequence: CASSAIGTVINHYGYTF. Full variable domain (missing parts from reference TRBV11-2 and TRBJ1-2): EAGVAQSPRYKIIEKRQSVAFWCNPISGHATLYWYQQILGQGPKLLIQFQNNGVVDDSQLPKDRFSAERLKGVDSTLKIQPAKLEDSAVYLCASSAIGTVINHYGYTFGSGTRLTVV.

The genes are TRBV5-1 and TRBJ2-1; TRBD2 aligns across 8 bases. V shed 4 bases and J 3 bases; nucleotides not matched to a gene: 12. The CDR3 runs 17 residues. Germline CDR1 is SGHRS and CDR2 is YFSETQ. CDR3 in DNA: TGCGCCAGCAGCCCGGGGTCCCCGGGACTAGACTACAATGAGCAGTTCTTC. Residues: CASSPGSPGLDYNEQFF.